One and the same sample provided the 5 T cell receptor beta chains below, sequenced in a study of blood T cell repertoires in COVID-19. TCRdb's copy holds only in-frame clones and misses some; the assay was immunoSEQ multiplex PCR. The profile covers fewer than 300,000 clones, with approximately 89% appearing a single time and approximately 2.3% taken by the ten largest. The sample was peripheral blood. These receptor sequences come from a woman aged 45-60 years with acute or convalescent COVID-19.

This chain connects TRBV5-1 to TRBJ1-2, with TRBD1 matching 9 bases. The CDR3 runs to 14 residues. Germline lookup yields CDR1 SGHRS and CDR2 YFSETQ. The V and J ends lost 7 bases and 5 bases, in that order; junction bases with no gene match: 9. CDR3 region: CASAIGDREYGYTF. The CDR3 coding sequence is TGCGCCAGCGCCATTGGGGACAGGGAGTATGGCTACACCTTC.

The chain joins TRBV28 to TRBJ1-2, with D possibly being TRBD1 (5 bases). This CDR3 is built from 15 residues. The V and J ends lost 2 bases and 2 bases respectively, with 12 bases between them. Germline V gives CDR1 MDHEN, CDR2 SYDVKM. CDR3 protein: CASSLGGHGNYGYTF. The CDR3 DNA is TGTGCCAGCAGTTTAGGCGGACACGGGAACTATGGCTACACCTTC.

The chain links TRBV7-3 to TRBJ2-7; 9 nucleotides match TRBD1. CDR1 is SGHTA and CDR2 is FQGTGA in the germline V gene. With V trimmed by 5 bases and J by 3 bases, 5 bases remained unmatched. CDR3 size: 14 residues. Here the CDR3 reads CASSSTGQGYEQYF. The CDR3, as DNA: TGTGCCAGCAGCAGTACGGGACAGGGCTACGAGCAGTACTTC.

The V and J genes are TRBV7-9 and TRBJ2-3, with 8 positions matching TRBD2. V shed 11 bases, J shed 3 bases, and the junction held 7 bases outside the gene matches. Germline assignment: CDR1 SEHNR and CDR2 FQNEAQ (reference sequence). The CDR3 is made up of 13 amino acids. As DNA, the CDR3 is TGTGCCGCGGCGGGGGGCGGGACAGATACGCAGTATTTT. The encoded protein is CAAAGGGTDTQYF.

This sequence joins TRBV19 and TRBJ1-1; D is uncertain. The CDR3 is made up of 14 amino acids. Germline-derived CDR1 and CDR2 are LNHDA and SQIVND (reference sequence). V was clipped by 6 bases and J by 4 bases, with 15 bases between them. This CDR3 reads CASSFRDIGTEAFF. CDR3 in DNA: TGTGCCAGTAGCTTCCGGGATATCGGCACTGAAGCTTTCTTT.